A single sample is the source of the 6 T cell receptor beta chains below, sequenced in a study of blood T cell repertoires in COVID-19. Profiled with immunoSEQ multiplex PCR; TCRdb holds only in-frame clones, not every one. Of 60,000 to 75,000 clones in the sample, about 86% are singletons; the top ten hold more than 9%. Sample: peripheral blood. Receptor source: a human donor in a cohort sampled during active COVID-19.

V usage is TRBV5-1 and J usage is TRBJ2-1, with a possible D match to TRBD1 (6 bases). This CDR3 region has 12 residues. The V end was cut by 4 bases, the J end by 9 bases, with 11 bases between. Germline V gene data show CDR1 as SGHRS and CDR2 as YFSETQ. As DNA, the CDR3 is TGCGCCAGCAGCAGCCAGGGGATTGAGCAGTTCTTC. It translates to CASSSQGIEQFF.

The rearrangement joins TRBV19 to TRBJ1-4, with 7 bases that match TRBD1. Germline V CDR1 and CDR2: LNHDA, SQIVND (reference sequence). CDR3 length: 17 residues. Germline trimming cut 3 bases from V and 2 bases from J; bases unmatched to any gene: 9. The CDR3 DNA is TGTGCCAGTAGTATTCAAGGAAGGGGGCGTACTAATGAAAAACTGTTTTTT. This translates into CASSIQGRGRTNEKLFF.

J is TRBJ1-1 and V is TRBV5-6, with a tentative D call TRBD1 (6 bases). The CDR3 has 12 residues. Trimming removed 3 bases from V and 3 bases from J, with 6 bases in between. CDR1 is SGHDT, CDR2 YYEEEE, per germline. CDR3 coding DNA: TGTGCCAGCAGCTCAGGGGACACTGAAGCTTTCTTT. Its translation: CASSSGDTEAFF.

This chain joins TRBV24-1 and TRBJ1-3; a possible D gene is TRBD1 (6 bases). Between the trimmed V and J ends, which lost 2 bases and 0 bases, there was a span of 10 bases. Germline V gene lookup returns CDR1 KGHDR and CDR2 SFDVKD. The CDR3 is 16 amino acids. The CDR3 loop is CATSDSRQASGNTIYF. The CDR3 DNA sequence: TGTGCCACCAGTGATTCTCGACAGGCCTCTGGAAACACCATATATTTT.

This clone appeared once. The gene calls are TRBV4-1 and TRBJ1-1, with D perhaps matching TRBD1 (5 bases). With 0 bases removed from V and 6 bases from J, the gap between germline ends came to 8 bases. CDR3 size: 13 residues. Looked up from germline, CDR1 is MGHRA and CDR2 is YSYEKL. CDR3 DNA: TGCGCCAGCAGCCAAGATAGACAGTCTGAAGCTTTCTTT. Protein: CASSQDRQSEAFF.

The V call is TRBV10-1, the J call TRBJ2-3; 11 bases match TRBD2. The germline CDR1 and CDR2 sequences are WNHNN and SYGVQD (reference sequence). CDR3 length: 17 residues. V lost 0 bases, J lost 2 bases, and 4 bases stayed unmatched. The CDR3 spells CASSESGLAENTDTQYF. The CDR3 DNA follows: TGCGCCAGCAGTGAGTCGGGACTAGCGGAAAACACAGATACGCAGTATTTT.